The 10 T cell receptor beta chains below were found in one sample sequenced in a study of T-cell memory formation after mild COVID-19. TCRdb passed the 5' RACE reads through MiXCR, listing each CDR3 protein once. The sample yields some 320,000 distinct CDR3 sequences, roughly an eighth seen once. The material sequenced was PBMCs or a T cell subset sorted from them (not recorded which). All receptors come from a man between 18 and 29 years old who had mild COVID-19 (a few samples of this study predate the infection). Cell type and time point are not known.

This clonotype was counted only a few times. The chain recombines TRBV5-1 with TRBJ2-3, with a weak D call TRBD1 (6 bases). CDR3 length: 14 residues. The V gene lost 0 bases and the J gene lost 4 bases, with 9 bases spanning the gap. CDR1 SGHRS and CDR2 YFSETQ come from the germline V gene. The CDR3 sequence: CASSLVGAPDTQYF. CDR3 in DNA: TGCGCCAGCAGCTTGGTGGGGGCCCCAGATACGCAGTATTTT.

This clonotype came up many times. The chain combines TRBV29-1 with TRBJ2-5; D call uncertain. CDR3 size: 13 residues. CDR1 is SQVTM and CDR2 is ANQGSEA in the germline V gene. Deletions cut 5 bases from V and 5 bases from J, with 15 bases between. CDR3 coding DNA: TGCAGCGTTCTATTCTGGAGCGCGGAGACCCAGTACTTC. It yields the protein CSVLFWSAETQYF.

The chain recombines TRBV7-8 with TRBJ2-5; D is tentatively TRBD1 or TRBD2 (5 bases each). The V gene's germline CDR1 is SGHVS and CDR2 FQNEAQ. This CDR3 has 14 amino acids. The V end lost 3 bases, the J end lost 5 bases, and 13 bases lay between the germline ends. The CDR3 sequence: CASSFTQGRETQYF. In DNA, the CDR3 is TGTGCCAGCAGCTTTACTCAGGGACGGGAGACCCAGTACTTC.

Only a few counts were recorded for this clonotype. The gene calls are TRBV4-3 and TRBJ1-1; D remains unclear. The V end was cut by 3 bases, the J end by 6 bases, with 11 bases between. The CDR3 length is 13 residues. Germline CDR1 reads LGHNA; CDR2 reads YSLEER. CDR3 loop: CASSHPSYPEAFF. CDR3 DNA: TGCGCCAGCAGCCACCCCTCGTACCCTGAAGCTTTCTTT.

The chain combines TRBV20-1 with TRBJ1-3; 8 bases line up with TRBD1. Looked up from germline, CDR1 is DFQATT and CDR2 is SNEGSKA (reference sequence). Losses at the gene ends were 6 bases for V and 2 bases for J; bases not matched to a gene: 3. CDR3 length: 13 residues. The CDR3: CSAPQGAGNTIYF. The CDR3 DNA reads as TGCAGTGCCCCACAGGGGGCTGGAAACACCATATATTTT.

The sample holds a few counts of this clonotype. The V gene is TRBV5-1, the J gene TRBJ1-1; the D is unclear. From germline, CDR1 is SGHRS and CDR2 YFSETQ. Trimming took off 4 bases at V and 4 bases at J, with 14 bases between the two ends. This CDR3 comprises 14 residues. CDR3 coding DNA: TGCGCCAGCAGCGGAAAGGGTGTGACCACTGAAGCTTTCTTT. Its translation is CASSGKGVTTEAFF.

There are a few counts of this clonotype. V is TRBV20-1 and J is TRBJ1-4; unclear D gene. From germline, CDR1 is DFQATT and CDR2 SNEGSKA (reference sequence). The ends were cut back, 8 bases at V and 4 bases at J, with 11 bases in the middle. The CDR3 is 12 amino acids. Written as DNA, the CDR3 is TGCAGTTCAAGGGATTATAATGAAAAACTGTTTTTT. This codes for CSSRDYNEKLFF.

This clonotype was recorded a few times. The rearrangement uses TRBV7-9 and TRBJ1-2; D uncertain. Looked up from germline, CDR1 is SEHNR and CDR2 is FQNEAQ (reference sequence). Trimming took off 0 bases at V and 1 base at J, with 3 bases between the two ends. The CDR3 totals 13 residues. CDR3 nucleotide sequence: TGTGCCAGCAGCTTAGCCAATAACTATGGCTACACCTTC. This gives the protein CASSLANNYGYTF.

This clonotype appeared many times. The V call is TRBV20-1, the J call TRBJ2-3, with 8 bases aligning to TRBD1. Germline loops: CDR1 DFQATT, CDR2 SNEGSKA (reference sequence). Trimming took 6 bases from V and 2 from J; bases not matched to a gene: 13. The CDR3 covers 16 residues. CDR3: CSAPPRQGLSTDTQYF. The DNA for the CDR3 is TGCAGTGCCCCTCCCCGACAGGGGCTTTCCACAGATACGCAGTATTTT.

This clonotype turned up a few times. The rearrangement uses TRBV5-1 and TRBJ1-1; D unclear. The CDR3 length is 14 residues. The germline V and J ends were trimmed by 3 bases and 0 bases, with 9 bases remaining between them. Germline assignment: CDR1 SGHRS and CDR2 YFSETQ. CDR3 residues: CASSSNTLNTEAFF. The CDR3 DNA sequence: TGCGCCAGCAGCTCCAACACCTTGAACACTGAAGCTTTCTTT.